The 16 T cell receptor beta chains reported below all come from one sample, sequenced in a study of cytomegalovirus exposure and HLA in healthy donors. The PCR had 60 Vbeta and 13 Jbeta primers. Clones were sequenced by immunoSEQ multiplex PCR, and TCRdb holds only the in-frame ones, with some missing. The table includes some 180,000 clones, over 65% detected once. The sequencing sample was made of PBMCs. The receptors here all came from a man between 18 and 35 years old in good health and CMV-seronegative.

This rearrangement joins TRBV5-1 to TRBJ2-2, with D possibly matching TRBD1 (6 bases). Germline V gene sequence: CDR1 SGHRS, CDR2 YFSETQ. With 4 bases removed from V and 2 bases from J, the gap between germline ends came to 12 bases. The CDR3 has 15 amino acids. The CDR3, as DNA: TGCGCCAGCAGCGCAGGGGCGACCAACACCGGGGAGCTGTTTTTT. Its protein is CASSAGATNTGELFF.

The genes are TRBV6-4 and TRBJ1-2; perhaps TRBD1 as D (6 bases). V lost 6 bases and J lost 14, with 22 bases in between. The CDR3 covers 13 residues. The V gene's germline CDR1 is MRHNA and CDR2 SNTAGT. DNA of the CDR3: TGTGCCAGCAGCCCCGGGGGGGGGCCCCGACCAACCTTC. Translated, it gives CASSPGGGPRPTF.

This clone has a single count. The chain links TRBV5-1 to TRBJ2-3; no reliable D call. Germline V gene lookup returns CDR1 SGHRS and CDR2 YFSETQ. V was cut by 1 base and J by 1 base, with 10 bases left in between. The CDR3 sequence is 15 residues long. CDR3: CASSLIGLGTDTQYF. CDR3 in DNA: TGCGCCAGCAGCTTGATTGGTCTAGGCACAGATACGCAGTATTTT.

Here the CDR3 DNA reads TGTGCCCTCCACGTAGGAAAGGCGGACACCGGGGAGCTGTTTTTT. This sequence encodes CALHVGKADTGELFF. The V and J genes are TRBV5-4 and TRBJ2-2; unclear D gene. Trimming shortened V by 10 bases and J by 3 bases, and 19 bases separated the two germline ends. The CDR3 runs to 15 residues. Germline V gives CDR1 SGHNT, CDR2 YYREEE (reference sequence).

V usage is TRBV9 and J usage is TRBJ2-7; D gene unclear. The germline gives CDR1 SGDLS, CDR2 YYNGEE. Trimming removed 0 bases from V and 2 bases from J, with 6 bases in between. The CDR3 runs 13 residues. The CDR3 bases are TGTGCCAGCAGCGTAGGTGTAACCTACGAGCAGTACTTC. The encoded protein is CASSVGVTYEQYF.

The chain couples TRBV7-3 to TRBJ2-3; 8 bases map to TRBD2. Per the germline V gene, CDR1 is SGHTA and CDR2 is FQGTGA. With V trimmed by 5 bases and J by 4 bases, 2 bases remained unmatched. The CDR3 runs 13 residues. In nucleotides, the CDR3 is TGTGCCAGCAGCCCCGGGGGGGCAGATACGCAGTATTTT. This encodes CASSPGGADTQYF. Full variable domain (outside the CDR3, taken from reference TRBV7-3 and TRBJ2-3): GAGVSQTPSNKVTEKGKYVELRCDPISGHTALYWYRQSLGQGPEFLIYFQGTGAADDSGLPNDRFFAVRPEGSVSTLKIQRTERGDSAVYLCASSPGGADTQYFGPGTRLTVL.

The chain has TRBV10-3 and TRBJ1-2, with 8 bases aligning to TRBD1. This CDR3 region has 13 residues. Unmatched junction bases numbered 4, after V lost 3 bases and J lost 7 bases. Looked up from germline, CDR1 is ENHRY and CDR2 is SYGVKD. As DNA, the CDR3 is TGTGCCATCAGTGAAGGACAGGGCCCTGGCTACACCTTC. The encoded protein is CAISEGQGPGYTF.

The count of this clone is one. Written as DNA, the CDR3 is TGTGCCACCAGCAGAGTTGAGGGCGCGGCCGGGGAGCTGTTTTTT. The encoded protein is CATSRVEGAAGELFF. The V call is TRBV15, the J call TRBJ2-2, with a weak D call TRBD2 (5 bases). Germline CDR1 and CDR2: LNHNV and YYDKDF (reference sequence). This CDR3 contains 15 residues. V lost 1 base to trimming and J lost 6 bases, with 12 bases between them. Supplemented by reference TRBV15 and TRBJ2-2, the full variable domain reads DAMVIQNPRYQVTQFGKPVTLSCSQTLNHNVMYWYQQKSSQAPKLLFHYYDKDFNNEADTPDNFQSRRPNTSFCFLDIRSPGLGDTAMYLCATSRVEGAAGELFFGEGSRLTVL.

The chain joins TRBV11-3 to TRBJ2-5; D not resolved. The CDR3 spans 15 residues. Germline CDR1 and CDR2: SGHNT and YENEEA. V lost 0 bases and J lost 5, with 13 bases in between. For the CDR3, the DNA is TGTGCCAGCAGCTTAGAAGTATTGGTCGCGGAGACCCAGTACTTC. This encodes CASSLEVLVAETQYF. Supplemented by reference TRBV11-3 and TRBJ2-5, the full variable domain reads EAGVVQSPRYKIIEKKQPVAFWCNPISGHNTLYWYLQNLGQGPELLIRYENEEAVDDSQLPKDRFSAERLKGVDSTLKIQPAELGDSAVYLCASSLEVLVAETQYFGPGTRLLVL.

The chain employs TRBV25-1 and TRBJ2-2, with a weak D call TRBD1 (6 bases). This CDR3 contains 12 residues. Germline CDR1 MGHDK, CDR2 SYGVNS. Trimming removed 10 bases at V and 4 bases at J, with 10 bases between. This CDR3 reads CAIWGPTGELFF. The CDR3 DNA sequence: TGTGCCATATGGGGGCCCACCGGGGAGCTGTTTTTT.

Only a few counts were recorded for this clone. The chain recombines TRBV6-1 with TRBJ2-7; TRBD2 aligns across 15 bases. Trimming at V came to 2 bases and at J to 4 bases, leaving 6 bases not matched to a gene. The CDR3 length is 17 residues. Germline lookup yields CDR1 MNHNS and CDR2 SASEGT. CDR3: CASSEPRGTSGRYEQYF. The CDR3 DNA reads as TGTGCCAGCAGTGAACCTAGAGGGACTAGCGGGAGGTACGAGCAGTACTTC.

In its sample, this clone was seen once. The chain couples TRBV7-2 to TRBJ2-7, with D possibly matching TRBD2 (6 bases). The V gene lost 5 bases and the J gene lost 3 bases, with 14 bases spanning the gap. Germline V gene sequence: CDR1 SGHTA, CDR2 FQGNSA. The CDR3 runs 14 residues. The CDR3: CASSPLGRGYEQYF. In nucleotides, the CDR3 is TGTGCCAGCAGCCCACTCGGGAGAGGCTACGAGCAGTACTTC.

This chain uses TRBV6-1 with TRBJ2-7; D might be TRBD2 (5 bases). The germline V gene has CDR1 MNHNS and CDR2 SASEGT. V lost 8 bases and J lost 4, with 12 bases in between. There are 12 residues in the CDR3. CDR3 coding DNA: TGTGCCAGCCTCGGACTGAAGTACGAGCAGTACTTC. This gives the protein CASLGLKYEQYF.

This CDR3 reads CASSLEGEAFF. CDR3 coding DNA: TGCGCCAGCAGCTTGGAGGGGGAAGCTTTCTTT. V usage is TRBV5-1 and J usage is TRBJ1-1; maybe TRBD1 (5 bases). V was clipped by 0 bases and J by 8 bases, with 5 bases between them. There are 11 residues in the CDR3. Germline lookup yields CDR1 SGHRS and CDR2 YFSETQ.

The chain couples TRBV28 to TRBJ2-3; D is possibly TRBD1 (6 bases). V lost 7 bases and J lost 2, with 28 bases in between. CDR3 length: 19 residues. Germline V CDR1 and CDR2: MDHEN, SYDVKM. The CDR3 loop is CASIPPGANSLKTTDTQYF. Written as DNA, the CDR3 is TGTGCCAGCATCCCTCCAGGGGCCAACTCCCTTAAAACCACAGATACGCAGTATTTT.

The genes are TRBV29-1 and TRBJ1-1, with D possibly matching TRBD1 (5 bases). The V and J ends lost 2 bases and 1 base respectively, with 11 bases between them. The CDR3 length is 14 residues. Germline V gene data show CDR1 as SQVTM and CDR2 as ANQGSEA. This CDR3 reads CSVEPAGQNTEAFF. For the CDR3, the DNA is TGCAGCGTTGAACCGGCAGGACAGAACACTGAAGCTTTCTTT.